One sample yielded the 7 T cell receptor beta chains listed below, sequenced in a study of T cell changes during pregnancy in multiple sclerosis. The method was immunoSEQ multiplex PCR; TCRdb's version includes in-frame clones alone and lacks a portion of them. The sample lists about 59,000 clones, 92% occurring once. The material was peripheral blood, obtained in the second trimester of pregnancy. The source is a female donor in good health, enrolled as a control in a pregnancy study.

V is TRBV7-8 and J is TRBJ1-5; a weak D match, TRBD1 (5 bases). The CDR3 is made up of 16 amino acids. Per the germline V gene, CDR1 is SGHVS and CDR2 is FQNEAQ. The ends were cut back, 5 bases at V and 1 base at J, with 15 bases in the middle. The CDR3 here is CASSPLGGGSNQPQHF. The CDR3 DNA is TGTGCCAGCAGCCCGCTCGGGGGTGGGAGCAATCAGCCCCAGCATTTT.

V and J are TRBV18 and TRBJ2-1; 12 bases fit TRBD2. The CDR3 spans 16 residues. Per germline, CDR1 KGHSH and CDR2 LQKENI. J was trimmed by 7 bases and V by 3 bases; bases with no gene match: 7. CDR3: CASSPTGTSGPNEQFF. The CDR3 bases are TGTGCCAGCTCACCCACCGGGACTAGCGGGCCTAATGAGCAGTTCTTC.

The gene calls are TRBV19 and TRBJ2-1, with 9 bases that match TRBD2. The V and J ends lost 7 bases and 6 bases, in that order; junction bases with no gene match: 7. Germline loops: CDR1 LNHDA, CDR2 SQIVND (reference sequence). CDR3 length equals 14 residues. The CDR3 nucleotides read TGTGCCAGTATGGTGAGCGGGGGGTTCAATGAGCAGTTCTTC. Amino acid sequence: CASMVSGGFNEQFF.

V usage is TRBV7-9 and J usage is TRBJ1-1, with a tentative D call TRBD1 (5 bases). V lost 5 bases and J lost 7, with 14 bases in between. The CDR3 extends over 13 amino acids. The germline V gene encodes CDR1 SEHNR and CDR2 FQNEAQ (reference sequence). CDR3 in DNA: TGTGCCAGCAGCCTCGGACAAGTGGGTGAAGCTTTCTTT. It translates to CASSLGQVGEAFF.

The chain is built from TRBV21-1 and TRBJ1-5; the D segment call TRBD1 is taken from the table without a DNA check. TRBV21-1 is an annotated pseudogene. The CDR3 loop spans 13 amino acids. DNA for the CDR3: TGTGCCAGCACCCGACAGGGCGGTCAGCCCCAGCATTTT. Translated, it gives CASTRQGGQPQHF.

The rearrangement uses TRBV2 and TRBJ1-2, with D perhaps matching TRBD1 (5 bases). Between the trimmed V and J ends, which lost 8 bases and 4 bases, there was a span of 8 bases. The germline V gene has CDR1 SNHLY and CDR2 FYNNEI. This CDR3 spans 11 amino acids. The CDR3 spells CASGGGYGYTF. The CDR3 DNA follows: TGTGCCAGCGGGGGGGGCTATGGCTACACCTTC. Full variable domain (remainder filled in from reference TRBV2 and TRBJ1-2): EPEVTQTPSHQVTQMGQEVILRCVPISNHLYFYWYRQILGQKVEFLVSFYNNEISEKSEIFDDQFSVERPDGSNFTLKIRSTKLEDSAMYFCASGGGYGYTFGSGTRLTVV.

This CDR3 reads CASSLSGQGGETQYF. DNA for the CDR3: TGTGCCAGCAGCTTATCGGGACAGGGCGGGGAGACCCAGTACTTC. This chain links TRBV7-3 with TRBJ2-5; 9 bases are shared with TRBD1. The CDR3 length is 15 residues. CDR1 and CDR2 (germline): SGHTA, FQGTGA. Unmatched junction bases numbered 6, after V lost 2 bases and J lost 5 bases.